Shown below are 26 T cell receptor beta chains from a single sample sequenced in a study of blood T cells in healthy people across ages. A second PCR of 7 to 11 cycles used a sample-barcoded 5' primer and a J-beta primer mix. TCRdb re-derived calls from the 5' RACE reads in MiXCR, one entry per CDR3 protein. Counted here are 1.5 million to 2 million distinct CDR3 sequences, roughly 50% occurring once; the ten biggest clones make up about 2.1%. Sequencing input: blood. The receptor source for this set is a woman aged 40 to 50 in good health.

The chain uses TRBV2 and TRBJ2-2; 7 bases are shared with TRBD1. Trimming cost V 8 bases and J 0 bases; bases outside gene matches: 12. CDR3 length: 17 residues. Germline-derived CDR1 and CDR2 are SNHLY and FYNNEI. The CDR3 loop reads CASRLGSGTANTGELFF. The CDR3 DNA is TGTGCCAGCCGCCTGGGCTCCGGGACAGCGAACACCGGGGAGCTGTTTTTT.

This clonotype was observed a few times. V usage is TRBV7-2 and J usage is TRBJ1-1; D is ambiguous. The V end was cut by 2 bases, the J end by 0 bases, with 16 bases between. CDR1 is SGHTA and CDR2 is FQGNSA in the germline V gene. The CDR3 runs to 17 residues. The CDR3 sequence: CASSLSLAVGVNTEAFF. For the CDR3, the DNA is TGTGCCAGCAGCTTAAGTTTAGCTGTTGGGGTGAACACTGAAGCTTTCTTT. Supplemented by reference TRBV7-2 and TRBJ1-1, the full variable domain reads GAGVSQSPSNKVTEKGKDVELRCDPISGHTALYWYRQSLGQGLEFLIYFQGNSAPDKSGLPSDRFSAERTGGSVSTLTIQRTQQEDSAVYLCASSLSLAVGVNTEAFFGQGTRLTVV.

V and J are TRBV20-1 and TRBJ1-6, with 7 bases matching TRBD1. Germline values: CDR1 DFQATT, CDR2 SNEGSKA (reference sequence). The CDR3 is 13 residues long. V dropped 5 bases and J dropped 10; count of bases not matched to a gene: 8. In nucleotides, the CDR3 is TGCAGTGCTCCCGACAGGGTAAAGTCACCCCTCCACTTT. It yields the protein CSAPDRVKSPLHF.

This rearrangement joins TRBV6-5 to TRBJ2-5; 8 positions match TRBD2. V shed 5 bases, J shed 9 bases, and the junction held 11 bases outside the gene matches. CDR1 is MNHEY and CDR2 is SVGAGI in the germline V gene. The CDR3 is made up of 14 amino acids. CDR3 nucleotide sequence: TGTGCCAGCAGTCCAACTAGCGGCGGGAGAGCCCAGTACTTC. This gives the protein CASSPTSGGRAQYF.

J is TRBJ1-5 and V is TRBV27, with a weak D call TRBD1 (5 bases). Germline CDR1 and CDR2: MNHEY and SMNVEV (reference sequence). V was clipped by 0 bases and J by 2 bases, with 11 bases between them. This CDR3 spans 16 amino acids. The CDR3 loop is CASSLSGGLGNQPQHF. The CDR3 DNA reads as TGTGCCAGCAGTTTATCCGGGGGTTTGGGCAATCAGCCCCAGCATTTT.

This clonotype was picked up a small number of times. J is TRBJ2-1 and V is TRBV2; D call uncertain. Germline V CDR1 and CDR2: SNHLY, FYNNEI. This CDR3 comprises 13 residues. V lost 5 bases and J 7 bases, leaving 12 bases between the germline ends. The chain's CDR3 is CASSYQVGNEQFF. The DNA of the CDR3 is TGTGCCAGCAGTTATCAGGTTGGGAATGAGCAGTTCTTC.

The genes are TRBV7-9 and TRBJ1-2; no firm D call. V was shortened by 2 bases and J by 10 bases, with 17 bases between the two germline ends. The CDR3 spans 14 residues. Germline V CDR1 and CDR2: SEHNR, FQNEAQ (reference sequence). Written as DNA, the CDR3 is TGTGCCAGCAGCTTACAGGCAGGTGGTGGTACCTACACCTTC. Amino acid sequence: CASSLQAGGGTYTF.

The chain carries TRBV2 and TRBJ2-3; D call uncertain. The ends were cut back, 2 bases at V and 1 base at J, with 7 bases in the middle. The CDR3 extends over 14 amino acids. Per the germline V gene, CDR1 is SNHLY and CDR2 is FYNNEI. The CDR3 is CASSETSRTDTQYF. CDR3 bases: TGTGCCAGCAGTGAAACCAGTCGCACAGATACGCAGTATTTT.

This clonotype has only a few counts. The V call is TRBV6-5, the J call TRBJ2-2; TRBD1 matches 8 bases. V lost 6 bases, J lost 4 bases, and 7 bases stayed unmatched. The germline V gene encodes CDR1 MNHEY and CDR2 SVGAGI. The CDR3 spans 15 residues. The CDR3 nucleotides are TGTGCCAGCAGCTCCCAGGGGGCGGGCACCGGGGAGCTGTTTTTT. Translation gives CASSSQGAGTGELFF.

This rearrangement joins TRBV3-1 to TRBJ2-3, with 10 bases that match TRBD2. The junction had 7 bases not matched to a gene; V was cut back by 7 bases and J by 3 bases. The CDR3 spans 15 residues. In germline, CDR1 is LGHDT, CDR2 YNNKEL (reference sequence). CDR3 bases: TGTGCCAGCACCTTCACTAGCGGGGCTACAGATACGCAGTATTTT. Amino acid sequence: CASTFTSGATDTQYF.

This chain joins TRBV3-1 and TRBJ2-5; no firm D call. Gene TRBJ2-7 matches the end of the DNA better, so the J call may be wrong. The germline gives CDR1 LGHDT, CDR2 YNNKEL (reference sequence). This CDR3 has 14 amino acids. The CDR3 is CASSTNSFSYEQYF. CDR3 bases: TGTGCCAGCAGCACGAACAGTTTCTCCTACGAGCAGTACTTC.

The chain combines TRBV6-2 or TRBV6-3 with TRBJ2-1; 13 bases match TRBD2. The germline V gene encodes CDR1 MNHEY and CDR2 SVGEGT. V dropped 2 bases and J dropped 8; count of bases not matched to a gene: 12. CDR3 length: 18 amino acids. The CDR3 loop is CASSYQSPGTSGAHEQFF. DNA of the CDR3: TGTGCCAGCAGTTACCAATCGCCCGGGACTAGCGGGGCCCATGAGCAGTTCTTC.

Comments on this clonotype: An end of the junction does not agree with germline; a read error may underlie this. The rearrangement links TRBV11-2 to TRBJ2-7, with TRBD2 identical over 12 bases. Germline V CDR1 and CDR2: SGHAT, FQNNGV. The length of the CDR3 is 20 residues. The CDR3 region has the DNA TGTGCCAGCAGCCTAGGGGGTACCGGGACTAGCGGGTCCTCCTACAATGAGCGGTACTTC. It specifies CASSLGGTGTSGSSYNERYF. Drawing the rest from reference TRBV11-2 and TRBJ2-7, the complete variable domain is EAGVAQSPRYKIIEKRQSVAFWCNPISGHATLYWYQQILGQGPKLLIQFQNNGVVDDSQLPKDRFSAERLKGVDSTLKIQPAKLEDSAVYLCASSLGGTGTSGSSYNERYFGPGTRLTVT.

CDR3 bases: TGTGCCAGCAGCTCTCCGGGACAGCCGCAGTATTTT. Protein sequence: CASSSPGQPQYF. The chain is built from TRBV7-2 and TRBJ2-3, with 7 bases fitting TRBD1. The CDR3 is 12 residues long. The V gene end was trimmed by 4 bases and the J gene end by 10 bases; junction bases not matched to a gene: 5. Per germline, CDR1 SGHTA and CDR2 FQGNSA. Combining the CDR3 with reference TRBV7-2 and TRBJ2-3 gives the whole variable domain GAGVSQSPSNKVTEKGKDVELRCDPISGHTALYWYRQSLGQGLEFLIYFQGNSAPDKSGLPSDRFSAERTGGSVSTLTIQRTQQEDSAVYLCASSSPGQPQYFGPGTRLTVL.

The table lists this clonotype with a count of one. The CDR3 DNA reads TGCGCCAGCAGCCAAGTGGCACAGGGAAGGGGCGAGCAGTACTTC. Amino acid sequence: CASSQVAQGRGEQYF. The chain joins TRBV4-3 to TRBJ2-7, with a tentative D call TRBD1 (6 bases). V was shortened by 1 base and J by 6 bases, with 16 bases between the two germline ends. The germline V gene encodes CDR1 LGHNA and CDR2 YSLEER. The CDR3 covers 15 residues.

This clonotype was found a few times. The chain uses TRBV10-2 and TRBJ1-4, with 7 bases aligning to TRBD1. The V gene's germline CDR1 is WSHSY and CDR2 SAAADI. CDR3 length: 15 residues. The ends lost 6 bases at V and 0 bases at J; junction bases unmatched: 4. The CDR3, as DNA: TGCGCCAGCAGCGGCACAGGGGCAACTAATGAAAAACTGTTTTTT. It yields the protein CASSGTGATNEKLFF.

This clonotype was observed a few times. The chain uses TRBV5-1 and TRBJ2-5, with unresolved D. CDR3 length: 14 residues. Per germline, CDR1 SGHRS and CDR2 YFSETQ. V lost 3 bases, J lost 2 bases, and 11 bases lay in between. Here the CDR3 reads CASSSSSLQETQYF. In nucleotides, the CDR3 is TGCGCCAGCAGCTCCTCGTCCTTACAAGAGACCCAGTACTTC.

The V gene is TRBV2, the J gene TRBJ2-5; perhaps TRBD2 as D (6 bases). From germline, CDR1 is SNHLY and CDR2 FYNNEI. Trimming pared 7 bases from V and 4 bases from J, leaving 19 bases between. This CDR3 comprises 15 residues. Here the CDR3 DNA reads TGTGCCAGCACCGGGACTTGGGGGGTGGGAGAGACCCAGTACTTC. Amino acid sequence: CASTGTWGVGETQYF.

The chain couples TRBV5-1 to TRBJ2-5; 12 bases align to TRBD2. This CDR3 comprises 15 residues. Trimming took 4 bases from V and 5 from J; bases not matched to a gene: 6. Germline V gene data show CDR1 as SGHRS and CDR2 as YFSETQ. The CDR3 is CASSIRLAGVETQYF. The CDR3 coding sequence is TGCGCCAGCAGCATAAGACTAGCGGGGGTTGAGACCCAGTACTTC.

The chain carries TRBV5-1 and TRBJ2-7, with 7 bases that match TRBD1. After removal of 1 base from V and 1 base from J, the junction contained 5 bases not matched to a gene. Germline CDR1 and CDR2: SGHRS and YFSETQ. This CDR3 spans 15 amino acids. CDR3 sequence (DNA): TGCGCCAGCAGCTTGACCACAGGGGTATCCTACGAGCAGTACTTC. It translates to CASSLTTGVSYEQYF.

The CDR3 protein is CASSWERGTSTDTQYF. In DNA form, the CDR3 reads TGTGCCAGCAGCTGGGAACGGGGGACTAGCACAGATACGCAGTATTTT. The chain combines TRBV11-2 with TRBJ2-3, with a tentative D call TRBD2 (6 bases). The CDR3 length is 16 residues. The germline gives CDR1 SGHAT, CDR2 FQNNGV. V shed 4 bases and J shed 0 bases, with 14 bases lying between them. The full variable domain, its missing parts supplied by reference TRBV11-2 and TRBJ2-3, is EAGVAQSPRYKIIEKRQSVAFWCNPISGHATLYWYQQILGQGPKLLIQFQNNGVVDDSQLPKDRFSAERLKGVDSTLKIQPAKLEDSAVYLCASSWERGTSTDTQYFGPGTRLTVL.

This rearrangement joins TRBV28 to TRBJ2-3; 9 bases line up with TRBD2. With 5 bases clipped from V and 4 bases from J, the junction kept 4 bases outside the gene matches. The germline CDR1 and CDR2 sequences are MDHEN and SYDVKM. The CDR3 is made up of 14 amino acids. The CDR3 sequence: CASSRGGAADTQYF. The CDR3 nucleotides are TGTGCCAGCAGTCGCGGGGGGGCAGCAGATACGCAGTATTTT.

V usage is TRBV2 and J usage is TRBJ1-2; 7 bases align to TRBD1. V dropped 5 bases and J dropped 4; count of bases not matched to a gene: 10. The CDR3 consists of 15 residues. Germline-derived CDR1 and CDR2 are SNHLY and FYNNEI. The DNA of the CDR3 is TGTGCCAGCAGTCAACTCCAACGGGACAGCTATGGCTACACCTTC. This encodes CASSQLQRDSYGYTF. The whole variable domain, remainder taken from reference TRBV2 and TRBJ1-2, is EPEVTQTPSHQVTQMGQEVILRCVPISNHLYFYWYRQILGQKVEFLVSFYNNEISEKSEIFDDQFSVERPDGSNFTLKIRSTKLEDSAMYFCASSQLQRDSYGYTFGSGTRLTVV.

This clonotype was counted only a few times. The CDR3 reads CASSLSGLQGINIQYF. The CDR3 region has the DNA TGTGCCAGCAGCTTATCAGGTTTACAGGGAATAAACATTCAGTACTTC. This rearrangement joins TRBV7-2 to TRBJ2-4; D possibly corresponds to TRBD1 (6 bases). Trimming removed 2 bases at V and 6 bases at J, with 17 bases between. The CDR3 contains 16 residues. Germline V CDR1 and CDR2: SGHTA, FQGNSA.

Turning to this clonotype: The junction does not match germline at one end; this may be a read error. The chain joins TRBV28 to TRBJ1-1; the D gene is possibly TRBD1 (5 bases). From germline, CDR1 is MDHEN and CDR2 SYDVKM. The CDR3 consists of 14 residues. CDR3 DNA sequence: TGTGCCGGCAGTTACCCAACAGGTAACACTGAAGCTTTCTTT. Amino acids: CAGSYPTGNTEAFF.

This clonotype occurred a few times. The V and J genes are TRBV12-3 or TRBV12-4 and TRBJ1-6; the D is unclear. With 3 bases removed from V and 14 bases from J, the gap between germline ends came to 11 bases. The CDR3 is made up of 12 amino acids. The chain's CDR3 is CASSFYRVALHF. CDR3 DNA: TGTGCCAGCAGTTTCTATCGGGTGGCCCTCCACTTT.